These 26 T cell receptor beta chains originate from one sample sequenced in a study of blood T cell repertoires in COVID-19. The protocol was immunoSEQ multiplex PCR, while the TCRdb copy is restricted to in-frame clones and leaves out a portion. The sample has about 440,000 clones, about nine tenths seen once. Sequences were obtained from peripheral blood. These receptors were obtained from a woman in her forties or fifties with COVID-19, enrolled during active disease.

The chain joins TRBV28 to TRBJ1-3; 9 nucleotides line up with TRBD1. V was clipped by 4 bases and J by 4 bases; unmatched bases: 14. Germline V gene lookup returns CDR1 MDHEN and CDR2 SYDVKM. The CDR3 totals 18 residues. CDR3 in amino acids: CASSSGTGRHLNGNTIYF. CDR3 bases: TGTGCCAGCAGTTCGGGGACAGGGAGGCATTTGAACGGAAACACCATATATTTT.

The chain carries TRBV27 and TRBJ2-7; 12 bases agree with TRBD2. The CDR3 consists of 16 residues. Germline CDR1 MNHEY, CDR2 SMNVEV (reference sequence). The ends lost 4 bases at V and 1 base at J; junction bases unmatched: 5. The CDR3 region has the DNA TGTGCCAGCAGTTCGCCTACTAGCGGGGGGTCCTACGAGCAGTACTTC. This sequence encodes CASSSPTSGGSYEQYF.

This clone was seen a few times. CDR3 sequence reads: CASSLDGYGYTF. The CDR3 nucleotides read TGTGCCAGCAGCTTGGACGGCTATGGCTACACCTTC. V usage is TRBV5-4 and J usage is TRBJ1-2; D remains unclear. The CDR3 contains 12 residues. CDR1 is SGHNT, CDR2 YYREEE, per germline (reference sequence). Deletions cut 0 bases from V and 4 bases from J, with 4 bases between.

The J gene is TRBJ2-2, the V gene TRBV11-3, with a weak D call TRBD2 (6 bases). This CDR3 spans 15 amino acids. Germline V lookup: CDR1 SGHNT, CDR2 YENEEA. Trimming shortened V by 2 bases and J by 1 base, and 8 bases separated the two germline ends. CDR3 DNA: TGTGCCAGCAGCTTACACGGGGGGAACACCGGGGAGCTGTTTTTT. Encoded protein: CASSLHGGNTGELFF.

This clone was detected only once. The chain uses TRBV11-2 and TRBJ1-6; D gene ambiguous. The V gene lost 4 bases and the J gene lost 3 bases, with 13 bases spanning the gap. Germline values: CDR1 SGHAT, CDR2 FQNNGV. The CDR3 covers 16 residues. The CDR3 here is CASSWPGRVYNSPLHF. The DNA for the CDR3 is TGTGCCAGCAGCTGGCCGGGGAGGGTCTATAATTCACCCCTCCACTTT.

CDR3 residues: CASSTSGFLKSQYF. CDR3 DNA: TGTGCCAGCAGCACATCTGGTTTTCTGAAATCGCAGTATTTT. The V call is TRBV27, the J call TRBJ2-3, with unresolved D. CDR1 and CDR2 from the germline V gene are MNHEY and SMNVEV (reference sequence). The CDR3 runs to 14 residues. Trimming shortened V by 6 bases and J by 10 bases, and 20 bases separated the two germline ends.

The V call is TRBV21-1, the J call TRBJ2-3; the listed D gene, TRBD2, was not tested against the DNA. TRBV21-1 is given as a pseudogene. The CDR3 is 18 residues long. The CDR3 here is CASSAPVGGFHYTDTQYF. The CDR3, as DNA: TGTGCCAGCAGCGCCCCGGTAGGCGGCTTCCATTACACAGATACGCAGTATTTT.

The rearrangement links TRBV7-9 to TRBJ2-1; TRBD2 matches at 8 bases. The V segment lost 2 bases and the J segment 9 bases; nucleotides outside the gene matches: 6. From germline, CDR1 is SEHNR and CDR2 FQNEAQ (reference sequence). The CDR3 consists of 14 residues. The CDR3 loop is CASSLQRGSVEQFF. In DNA form, the CDR3 reads TGTGCCAGCAGCTTACAGCGGGGGTCGGTTGAGCAGTTCTTC.

This rearrangement joins TRBV3-1 (or the pseudogene TRBV3-2) to TRBJ1-4; TRBD1 agrees at 9 bases. The CDR3 has 14 residues. The germline V gene encodes CDR1 LGHDT and CDR2 YNNKEL (reference sequence). The trim removed 8 bases at V and 8 bases at J, leaving 9 bases unmatched. The CDR3 reads CASGLDRGGEKLFF. The CDR3 DNA reads TGTGCCAGCGGATTGGACAGGGGTGGCGAAAAACTGTTTTTT.

The chain is built from TRBV5-4 and TRBJ1-1; TRBD1 is a possible D gene (6 bases). Per the germline V gene, CDR1 is SGHNT and CDR2 is YYREEE (reference sequence). The length of the CDR3 is 16 residues. V gave up 0 bases and J gave up 5 bases, with 17 bases separating them. The CDR3 spells CASSLGSQGSRTEAFF. The DNA for the CDR3 is TGTGCCAGCAGCTTGGGATCGCAGGGGAGCAGGACTGAAGCTTTCTTT.

This chain uses TRBV10-3 with TRBJ2-2; tentatively, D is TRBD2 (5 bases). In germline, CDR1 is ENHRY, CDR2 SYGVKD. With 3 bases removed from V and 2 bases from J, the gap between germline ends came to 10 bases. CDR3 length: 15 residues. The CDR3 here is CAISDHGLNTGELFF. The CDR3 nucleotides read TGTGCCATCAGTGACCATGGACTCAACACCGGGGAGCTGTTTTTT.

This chain uses TRBV30 with TRBJ1-2; possible D gene TRBD1, 6 bases. V dropped 0 bases and J dropped 7 bases, with 15 bases sitting between them. In germline, CDR1 is GTSNPN, CDR2 SVGIG (reference sequence). The CDR3 is 14 residues long. The CDR3 protein is CAWSVRWGRGGYTF. The CDR3 DNA sequence: TGTGCCTGGAGTGTACGATGGGGGCGAGGTGGCTACACCTTC.

The V and J genes are TRBV4-1 and TRBJ1-1; the D gene is possibly TRBD1 (5 bases). Germline CDR1 MGHRA, CDR2 YSYEKL. Trimming took off 4 bases at V and 3 bases at J, with 15 bases between the two ends. The CDR3 runs 15 residues. DNA for the CDR3: TGCGCCAGCAGCCTAGGGGAGGGGTGGGACACTGAAGCTTTCTTT. Its translation: CASSLGEGWDTEAFF.

Concerning this clone itself: At one of its ends the junction is not consistent with the germline gene, which may arise from a read error. The chain is built from TRBV5-4 and TRBJ1-4, with D tentatively TRBD1 (5 bases). The CDR3 loop spans 14 amino acids. CDR1 is SGHNT and CDR2 is YYREEE in the germline V gene (reference sequence). CDR3 in amino acids: CASSLGTTNEKLFF. CDR3 in DNA: TGTGCCAGCAGCTTGGGGACAACCAATGAAAAACTGTTTTTT.

The chain joins TRBV28 to TRBJ2-3; 9 nucleotides match TRBD1. The CDR3 runs to 15 residues. V trimming: 3 bases; J trimming: 2 bases; junction bases outside the gene matches: 3. Germline values: CDR1 MDHEN, CDR2 SYDVKM. DNA for the CDR3: TGTGCCAGCAGTTTCCGGGACAGGGACACAGATACGCAGTATTTT. Translating it yields CASSFRDRDTDTQYF.

This rearrangement joins TRBV3-1 (or the pseudogene TRBV3-2) to TRBJ2-5, with 9 nucleotides matching TRBD2. This CDR3 region has 16 residues. V shed 4 bases and J 5 bases; nucleotides not matched to a gene: 11. Germline CDR1 is LGHDT and CDR2 is YNNKEL (reference sequence). CDR3 nucleotide sequence: TGTGCCAGCAGCCTCCCCGCTAGCGGGACGATGGAGACCCAGTACTTC. Translated, it gives CASSLPASGTMETQYF.

The rearrangement links TRBV5-1 to TRBJ2-2; the D gene is possibly TRBD1 (6 bases). This CDR3 region has 14 residues. The germline gives CDR1 SGHRS, CDR2 YFSETQ. The V and J ends lost 4 bases and 4 bases respectively, with 11 bases between them. CDR3 DNA sequence: TGCGCCAGCAGCCTGACAGGAGCCACCGGGGAGCTGTTTTTT. This translates into CASSLTGATGELFF. The variable domain in full, completed from reference TRBV5-1 and TRBJ2-2, reads KAGVTQTPRYLIKTRGQQVTLSCSPISGHRSVSWYQQTPGQGLQFLFEYFSETQRNKGNFPGRFSGRQFSNSRSEMNVSTLELGDSALYLCASSLTGATGELFFGEGSRLTVL.

The CDR3 DNA reads TGTGCCAGCTCACCCGGGGTGACAGGGGCAGGAGATACGCAGTATTTT. This sequence encodes CASSPGVTGAGDTQYF. The chain recombines TRBV18 with TRBJ2-3, with 8 bases fitting TRBD1. Germline CDR1 is KGHSH and CDR2 is LQKENI. The trim removed 3 bases at V and 5 bases at J, leaving 10 bases unmatched. This CDR3 has 16 amino acids.

The rearrangement uses TRBV4-2 and TRBJ1-2; D might be TRBD1 (6 bases). Trimming stripped 0 bases from V and 6 bases from J, with 14 bases between. This CDR3 contains 15 residues. In germline, CDR1 is LGHNA, CDR2 YNFKEQ. Here the CDR3 reads CASSQDTQGEDGYTF. CDR3 DNA: TGTGCCAGCAGCCAAGACACACAGGGCGAGGATGGCTACACCTTC.

V gene TRBV28 combines with J gene TRBJ1-2, with TRBD1 matching 11 bases. CDR3 length: 15 amino acids. Looked up from germline, CDR1 is MDHEN and CDR2 is SYDVKM. J was trimmed by 5 bases and V by 6 bases; bases with no gene match: 8. The CDR3 sequence: CASRVRTGGLYGYTF. The CDR3 bases are TGTGCCAGCAGAGTTCGGACAGGGGGCCTGTATGGCTACACCTTC.

This clone was seen only once. This chain joins TRBV28 and TRBJ1-1; 7 positions match TRBD1. V lost 1 base and J lost 7; bases outside the gene matches: 6. Germline V CDR1 and CDR2: MDHEN, SYDVKM. This CDR3 contains 14 residues. The CDR3 region is CASSLLTGAIEAFF. The CDR3 coding sequence is TGTGCCAGCAGTTTATTAACAGGGGCGATTGAAGCTTTCTTT. Using reference TRBV28 and TRBJ1-1 for the parts outside the CDR3, the full variable domain is DVKVTQSSRYLVKRTGEKVFLECVQDMDHENMFWYRQDPGLGLRLIYFSYDVKMKEKGDIPEGYSVSREKKERFSLILESASTNQTSMYLCASSLLTGAIEAFFGQGTRLTVV.

This rearrangement joins TRBV11-2 to TRBJ2-7, with 10 bases matching TRBD1. V lost 4 bases to trimming and J lost 3 bases; unmatched junction nucleotides: 6. The CDR3 spans 15 residues. CDR1 is SGHAT, CDR2 FQNNGV, per germline. The CDR3 is CASSSPGQGIYEQYF. DNA of the CDR3: TGTGCCAGCAGCTCCCCGGGACAGGGGATCTACGAGCAGTACTTC.

V gene TRBV2 combines with J gene TRBJ1-6; the match to TRBD1 covers 7 bases. The J segment lost 9 bases and the V segment lost 6 bases, leaving 8 bases of the junction unmatched. Germline V gene sequence: CDR1 SNHLY, CDR2 FYNNEI. CDR3 size: 14 residues. CDR3 nucleotide sequence: TGTGCCAGCAGCTTTAGACAGGGTGTTTCACCCCTCCACTTT. Its translation: CASSFRQGVSPLHF.

The V and J genes are TRBV7-2 and TRBJ2-2; 13 bases match TRBD2. CDR3 length equals 15 residues. Trimming at V came to 6 bases and at J to 6 bases, leaving 4 bases not matched to a gene. The germline gives CDR1 SGHTA, CDR2 FQGNSA. CDR3 amino acids: CASRLLAGGAGELFF. The CDR3 coding sequence is TGTGCCAGCAGACTACTAGCGGGGGGGGCCGGGGAGCTGTTTTTT.

The J gene is TRBJ1-2, the V gene TRBV13; a possible D gene is TRBD1 (6 bases). Germline V gene data show CDR1 as PRHDT and CDR2 as FYEKMQ (reference sequence). V lost 5 bases and J 6 bases, leaving 22 bases between the germline ends. The CDR3 has 16 residues. This chain's CDR3 is CASSPRGLRALDGYTF. Written as DNA, the CDR3 is TGTGCCAGCAGCCCCAGGGGTCTCCGGGCTTTGGATGGCTACACCTTC.

CDR3 DNA sequence: TGTGCCAGCTCACCAGTTCGACAGGGGGCAGATACGCAGTATTTT. This translates into CASSPVRQGADTQYF. The chain is built from TRBV18 and TRBJ2-3; 9 nucleotides line up with TRBD1. CDR1 KGHSH and CDR2 LQKENI come from the germline V gene. This CDR3 contains 15 residues. V gave up 2 bases and J gave up 4 bases; unmatched junction bases: 4.